The following is a T cell receptor (beta chain) sequence with its context. This specimen comes from a study of long-term antiretroviral therapy in people with HIV. The CDR3 is 15 residues long. Trimming took 2 bases from V and 4 from J; bases not matched to a gene: 6. The germline V gene has CDR1 SGHRS and CDR2 YFSETQ. Running of the v3.0 immunoSEQ assay took place at survey level. Produced via immunoSEQ multiplex PCR; TCRdb's table is partial and in-frame only. Seen here are 25,000 to 35,000 clones, approximately 94% observed once, and the top ten hold 2.7%. The chain joins TRBV5-1 to TRBJ1-5; 7 bases match TRBD1. The starting material was unsorted PBMCs, obtained about 7.4 years after starting antiretroviral therapy. The sequence was obtained from a man over 45 with HIV. The CDR3, as DNA: TGCGCCAGCAGCTTTACAGGGGACCGGAATCAGCCCCAGCATTTT. Translated, it gives CASSFTGDRNQPQHF.